Listed below are T cell receptor beta chains from one sample, sequenced in a study of cytomegalovirus exposure and HLA in healthy donors. Assay used: immunoSEQ multiplex PCR; TCRdb lists only in-frame clones, some missing. The sample data list about 140,000 clones. Input material: PBMCs. The origin of the receptors is a male donor in good health and CMV-seronegative. CDR3s include the opening cysteine and the closing phenylalanine or tryptophan. The D gene is left open where the match is weak.

j_call: TRBJ2-1; v_call: TRBV6-5; d_call: TRBD2; cdr3_aa: CASIRSGSGNNEQFF; cdr3_nt: TGTGCCAGTATCAGAAGCGGGAGTGGCAACAATGAGCAGTTCTTC
j_call: TRBJ1-6; v_call: TRBV6-6; d_call: .; cdr3_aa: CASSYGILGTADALHF; cdr3_nt: TGTGCCAGCAGTTACGGGATCCTCGGGACTGCGGATGCCCTCCACTTT
j_call: TRBJ2-7; v_call: TRBV5-1; d_call: TRBD1; cdr3_aa: CASRAGTGGREQYF; cdr3_nt: TGCGCCAGCAGAGCCGGGACAGGGGGCCGGGAGCAGTACTTC
j_call: TRBJ1-6; v_call: TRBV16; d_call: TRBD1; cdr3_aa: CASSHLQGVGSPLHF; cdr3_nt: TGTGCCAGCAGCCACCTACAGGGGGTAGGGTCACCCCTCCACTTT
j_call: TRBJ1-5; v_call: TRBV28; d_call: .; cdr3_aa: CASSSQGKGQPQHF; cdr3_nt: TGTGCCAGCAGCAGTCAGGGTAAAGGACAGCCCCAGCATTTT
j_call: TRBJ2-7; v_call: TRBV4-3; d_call: TRBD2; cdr3_aa: CASSQARRGGEQYF; cdr3_nt: TGCGCCAGCAGCCAAGCGCGCCGCGGGGGGGAGCAGTACTTC
j_call: TRBJ1-3; v_call: TRBV30; d_call: .; cdr3_aa: CAWSVRGSGGNTIYF; cdr3_nt: TGTGCCTGGAGTGTAAGGGGTTCGGGTGGAAACACCATATATTTT
j_call: TRBJ2-5; v_call: TRBV11-2; d_call: TRBD2; cdr3_aa: CASSQVASGGAGETQYF; cdr3_nt: TGTGCCAGCAGCCAAGTGGCTAGCGGGGGGGCCGGAGAGACCCAGTACTTC
j_call: TRBJ2-7; v_call: TRBV30; d_call: .; cdr3_aa: CAWNTGNTDEQYF; cdr3_nt: TGTGCCTGGAATACCGGGAACACAGACGAGCAGTACTTC
j_call: TRBJ1-5; v_call: TRBV18; d_call: .; cdr3_aa: CASSPSTRVDQPQHF; cdr3_nt: TGTGCCAGCTCACCATCGACTCGTGTTGATCAGCCCCAGCATTTT
j_call: TRBJ2-5; v_call: TRBV5-1; d_call: TRBD1; cdr3_aa: CASSLGTGGETQYF; cdr3_nt: TGCGCCAGCAGCTTGGGGACAGGGGGAGAGACCCAGTACTTC
j_call: TRBJ2-3; v_call: TRBV19; d_call: .; cdr3_aa: CASSTAKDTQYF; cdr3_nt: TGTGCCAGTAGTACCGCTAAAGATACGCAGTATTTT
j_call: TRBJ2-2; v_call: TRBV13; d_call: .; cdr3_aa: CASSPTGIGTGELFF; cdr3_nt: TGTGCCAGCAGCCCTACAGGGATTGGAACCGGGGAGCTGTTTTTT
j_call: TRBJ2-2; v_call: TRBV30; d_call: .; cdr3_aa: CAWSPSRLGANTGELFF; cdr3_nt: TGTGCCTGGAGTCCATCACGACTAGGCGCGAACACCGGGGAGCTGTTTTTT
j_call: TRBJ2-7; v_call: TRBV6-1; d_call: .; cdr3_aa: CASRLPRLALYEQYF; cdr3_nt: TGTGCCAGCAGGTTACCCCGGCTAGCGCTTTACGAGCAGTACTTC
j_call: TRBJ1-5; v_call: TRBV27; d_call: TRBD1; cdr3_aa: CASSPGQGGQPQHF; cdr3_nt: TGTGCCAGCAGTCCCGGACAGGGGGGTCAGCCCCAGCATTTT
j_call: TRBJ2-5; v_call: TRBV5-4; d_call: .; cdr3_aa: CASSLALGVQETQYF; cdr3_nt: TGTGCCAGCAGCTTGGCCCTAGGGGTACAAGAGACCCAGTACTTC
j_call: TRBJ2-7; v_call: TRBV9; d_call: TRBD1; cdr3_aa: CASSPRGDRKNEQYF; cdr3_nt: TGTGCCAGCAGCCCCCGTGGGGACAGGAAGAACGAGCAGTACTTC
j_call: TRBJ2-7; v_call: TRBV30; d_call: TRBD2; cdr3_aa: CAWSVGRTSGGYEQYF; cdr3_nt: TGTGCCTGGAGTGTAGGTCGGACTAGCGGGGGCTACGAGCAGTACTTC
j_call: TRBJ1-2; v_call: TRBV7-6; d_call: .; cdr3_aa: CASSPQTGTTGGYTF; cdr3_nt: TGTGCCAGCAGCCCACAGACAGGAACAACCGGTGGCTACACCTTC
j_call: TRBJ2-7; v_call: TRBV18; d_call: .; cdr3_aa: CASSPLGHTEDQQYF; cdr3_nt: TGTGCCAGCTCACCATTGGGGCACACGGAAGATCAGCAGTACTTC
j_call: TRBJ2-5; v_call: TRBV6-5; d_call: .; cdr3_aa: CASSYSAGQETQYF; cdr3_nt: TGTGCCAGCAGTTACTCGGCGGGCCAAGAGACCCAGTACTTC
j_call: TRBJ2-7; v_call: TRBV7-8; d_call: TRBD2; cdr3_aa: CATALAGGPSYEQYF; cdr3_nt: TGTGCCACCGCCCTGGCGGGAGGCCCCTCCTACGAGCAGTACTTC
j_call: TRBJ1-5; v_call: TRBV6-4; d_call: .; cdr3_aa: CASSDSWPGSRRDGIRQPQHF; cdr3_nt: TGTGCCAGCAGTGACAGTTGGCCCGGGTCAAGGCGGGATGGAATCAGGCAGCCCCAGCATTTT
j_call: TRBJ2-3; v_call: TRBV7-9; d_call: TRBD2; cdr3_aa: CASSSGGAGPRDTQYF; cdr3_nt: TGTGCCAGCAGCTCCGGGGGAGCGGGACCTCGAGATACGCAGTATTTT
j_call: TRBJ1-2; v_call: TRBV28; d_call: TRBD1; cdr3_aa: CASSPGTAIYGYTF; cdr3_nt: TGTGCCAGCAGCCCGGGGACAGCGATCTATGGCTACACCTTC
j_call: TRBJ1-2; v_call: TRBV7-9; d_call: .; cdr3_aa: CASSRRGNYGYTF; cdr3_nt: TGTGCCAGCAGCCGCCGGGGGAACTATGGCTACACCTTC
j_call: TRBJ2-5; v_call: TRBV18; d_call: .; cdr3_aa: CASSPTSRHLSMETQYF; cdr3_nt: TGTGCCAGCTCACCAACTAGCCGCCACCTATCCATGGAGACCCAGTACTTC
j_call: TRBJ2-5; v_call: TRBV30; d_call: TRBD2; cdr3_aa: CAWSGWRGDQETQYF; cdr3_nt: TGTGCCTGGAGTGGATGGCGGGGGGATCAAGAGACCCAGTACTTC
j_call: TRBJ1-1; v_call: TRBV11-2; d_call: TRBD1; cdr3_aa: CASRDRGRSRNTEAFF; cdr3_nt: TGTGCCAGCCGGGACAGGGGCCGTTCGAGAAACACTGAAGCTTTCTTT
j_call: TRBJ2-5; v_call: TRBV30; d_call: .; cdr3_aa: CAWSGGGKETQYF; cdr3_nt: TGTGCCTGGAGTGGTGGGGGGAAAGAGACCCAGTACTTC
j_call: TRBJ2-7; v_call: TRBV27; d_call: TRBD2; cdr3_aa: CASSFGFSGESEQYF; cdr3_nt: TGTGCCAGCAGTTTCGGTTTTAGCGGGGAATCCGAGCAGTACTTC
j_call: TRBJ1-2; v_call: TRBV15; d_call: .; cdr3_aa: CATSRRGGQYGYTF; cdr3_nt: TGTGCCACCAGCAGAAGGGGGGGCCAATATGGCTACACCTTC
j_call: TRBJ1-5; v_call: TRBV19; d_call: TRBD1; cdr3_aa: CASLQGAGYSNQLQHF; cdr3_nt: TGTGCCAGTCTACAGGGGGCAGGGTATAGCAATCAGCTCCAGCATTTT
j_call: TRBJ2-1; v_call: TRBV27; d_call: TRBD1; cdr3_aa: CASIPSQGVTEQFF; cdr3_nt: TGTGCCAGCATCCCGAGTCAGGGGGTAACTGAGCAGTTCTTC
j_call: TRBJ1-2; v_call: TRBV19; d_call: TRBD1; cdr3_aa: CASSELDRGQKGYTF; cdr3_nt: TGTGCCAGTAGTGAACTGGACAGGGGGCAGAAGGGCTACACCTTC
j_call: TRBJ2-7; v_call: TRBV5-4; d_call: .; cdr3_aa: CASSPRQGTVGSYEQYF; cdr3_nt: TGTGCCAGCAGCCCCAGGCAGGGGACGGTGGGCTCCTACGAGCAGTACTTC
j_call: TRBJ1-1; v_call: TRBV5-4; d_call: .; cdr3_aa: CASSLVAGTRGRGTEAFF; cdr3_nt: TGTGCCAGCAGCTTGGTCGCAGGGACAAGAGGAAGGGGCACTGAAGCTTTCTTT
j_call: TRBJ2-1; v_call: TRBV18; d_call: TRBD1; cdr3_aa: CASSRDRGPNNEQFF; cdr3_nt: TGTGCCAGCTCACGTGACAGGGGGCCCAACAATGAGCAGTTCTTC
j_call: TRBJ2-3; v_call: TRBV29-1; d_call: TRBD1; cdr3_aa: CSARGQGVDTQYF; cdr3_nt: TGCAGCGCCCGCGGACAGGGTGTTGATACGCAGTATTTT
j_call: TRBJ1-6; v_call: TRBV9; d_call: TRBD1; cdr3_aa: CASSGFRGQLYNSPLHF; cdr3_nt: TGTGCCAGCAGCGGATTCAGGGGGCAGTTGTATAATTCACCCCTCCACTTT
j_call: TRBJ1-1; v_call: TRBV5-4; d_call: .; cdr3_aa: CASTPDSRGRHTEAFF; cdr3_nt: TGTGCCAGCACCCCGGACAGTAGGGGACGACACACTGAAGCTTTCTTT
j_call: TRBJ1-1; v_call: TRBV7-3; d_call: .; cdr3_aa: CASSDSMNTEAFF; cdr3_nt: TGTGCCAGCAGCGACAGCATGAACACTGAAGCTTTCTTT
j_call: TRBJ2-2; v_call: TRBV25-1; d_call: .; cdr3_aa: CASSEWAGNTGELFF; cdr3_nt: TGTGCCAGCAGTGAATGGGCGGGGAACACCGGGGAGCTGTTTTTT
j_call: TRBJ2-5; v_call: TRBV27; d_call: .; cdr3_aa: CASSLSGTPQETQYF; cdr3_nt: TGTGCCAGCAGTTTATCGGGGACACCCCAAGAGACCCAGTACTTC